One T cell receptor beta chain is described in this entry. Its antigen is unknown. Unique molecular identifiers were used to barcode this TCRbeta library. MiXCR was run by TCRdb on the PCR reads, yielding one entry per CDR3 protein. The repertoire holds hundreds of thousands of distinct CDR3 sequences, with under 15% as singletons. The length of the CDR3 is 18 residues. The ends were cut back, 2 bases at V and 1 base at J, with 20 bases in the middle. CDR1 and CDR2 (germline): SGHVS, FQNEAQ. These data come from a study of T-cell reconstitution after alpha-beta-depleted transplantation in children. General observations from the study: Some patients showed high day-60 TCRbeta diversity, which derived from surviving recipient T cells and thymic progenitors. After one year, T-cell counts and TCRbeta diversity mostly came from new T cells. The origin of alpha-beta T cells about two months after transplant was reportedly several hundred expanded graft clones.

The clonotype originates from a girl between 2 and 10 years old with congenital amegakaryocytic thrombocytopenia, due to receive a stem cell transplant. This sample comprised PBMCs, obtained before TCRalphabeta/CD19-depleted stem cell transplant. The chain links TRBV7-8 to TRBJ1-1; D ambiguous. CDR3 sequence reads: CASSLFFVPETENTEAFF. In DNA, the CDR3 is TGTGCCAGCAGCTTATTTTTTGTGCCCGAAACAGAGAACACTGAAGCTTTCTTT.